The clone carrying this TCR beta chain was picked up a small number of times. Antigen: not known. This sample is drawn from a study of T-cell memory formation after mild COVID-19. Whole-study findings and limits: Detection of some responders pre-infection suggested pre-existing cross-reactive memory T cells participated.

Constant-segment primers were used for 5'RACE, and the resulting TCR alpha and TCR beta cDNA libraries carried sample barcodes and UMIs. TCRdb reanalysed the 5' RACE reads using MiXCR and keeps one entry per CDR3 protein. The sample carries about 170,000 distinct CDR3 sequences, 10% to 15% recorded once. The CDR3 has 16 residues. V trimming: 6 bases; J trimming: 0 bases; junction bases outside the gene matches: 10. This sequence was found in a man aged 18 to 29 who had mild COVID-19 (a few samples of this study predate the infection). Cell type and time point are not known. The sample consisted of PBMCs or a T cell subset sorted from them (not recorded which). The J gene is TRBJ1-1, the V gene TRBV12-3 or TRBV12-4; 7 bases line up with TRBD1. CDR3 residues: CASRRGTETLNTEAFF. DNA for the CDR3: TGTGCCAGCAGACGCGGGACAGAAACTTTGAACACTGAAGCTTTCTTT.